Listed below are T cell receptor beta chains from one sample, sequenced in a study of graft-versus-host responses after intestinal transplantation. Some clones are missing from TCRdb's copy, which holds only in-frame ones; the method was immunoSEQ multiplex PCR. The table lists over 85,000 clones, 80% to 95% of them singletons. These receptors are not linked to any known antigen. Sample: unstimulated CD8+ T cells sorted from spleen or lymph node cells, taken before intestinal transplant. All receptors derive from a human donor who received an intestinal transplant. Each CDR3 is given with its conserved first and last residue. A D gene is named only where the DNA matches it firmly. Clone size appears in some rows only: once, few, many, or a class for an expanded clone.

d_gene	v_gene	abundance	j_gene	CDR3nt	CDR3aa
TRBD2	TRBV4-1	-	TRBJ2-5	TGCGCCAGCGGCCGGGAGGCCGAAGAGACCCAGTACTTC	CASGREAEETQYF
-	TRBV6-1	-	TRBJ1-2	TGTGCCAGCAGGGAAACAGGGTCAGAAAACTATGGCTACACCTTC	CASRETGSENYGYTF
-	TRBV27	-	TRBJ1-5	TGTGCCAGCAGTTTGAGTGAGGGGAGCAATCAGCCCCAGCATTTT	CASSLSEGSNQPQHF
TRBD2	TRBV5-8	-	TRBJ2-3	TGTGCCAGCAGCCAGAGACTAGCGGGTACGCAGTATTTT	CASSQRLAGTQYF
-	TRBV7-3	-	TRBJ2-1	TGTGCCAGCATCCTCGACCTCCACAATGAGCAGTTCTTC	CASILDLHNEQFF
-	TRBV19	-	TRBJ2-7	TGTGCCAGTAGTAATTCCAGGGCGGGCGAGCAGTACTTC	CASSNSRAGEQYF
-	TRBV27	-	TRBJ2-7	TGTGCCAGCAGCCCGACAGGCAGAGCGTCCTACGAGCAGTACTTC	CASSPTGRASYEQYF
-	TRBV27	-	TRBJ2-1	TGTGCCAGCAGCTCGTCACTAGCCCAGGGGGGCAATGAGCAGTTCTTC	CASSSSLAQGGNEQFF
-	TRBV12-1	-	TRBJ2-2	TGTGCCAGCAGCCGGGTCCTGAACACCGGGGAGCTGTTTTTT	CASSRVLNTGELFF
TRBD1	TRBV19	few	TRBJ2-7	TGTGCCAGTAGCCTAGGACAGGGCTACGAGCAGTACTTC	CASSLGQGYEQYF
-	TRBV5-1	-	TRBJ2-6	TGCGCCAGCAGGGCGGATTCGTTCTTCTCTGGGGCCAACGTCCTGACTTTC	CASRADSFFSGANVLTF
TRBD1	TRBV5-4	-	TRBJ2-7	TGTGCCAGCAGCCCCGGGACAGCTATCTACGAGCAGTACTTC	CASSPGTAIYEQYF
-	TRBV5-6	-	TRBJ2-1	TGTGCCAGCAGCACCCTCGGAGTGGGCAATGAGCAGTTCTTC	CASSTLGVGNEQFF
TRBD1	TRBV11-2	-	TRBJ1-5	TGTGCCAGCAGCCCTGGGGACAGGGGTGGTCAGCCCCAGCATTTT	CASSPGDRGGQPQHF
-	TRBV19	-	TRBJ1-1	TGTGCCAGTAGCTTACAGGGCATGAACACTGAAGCTTTCTTT	CASSLQGMNTEAFF
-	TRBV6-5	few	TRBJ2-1	TGTGCCAGCAGACCTAACGGTCACAATGAGCAGTTCTTC	CASRPNGHNEQFF
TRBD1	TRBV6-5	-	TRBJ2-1	TGTGCCAGCAGATTCGGGACAGGGACGTACAATGAGCAGTTCTTC	CASRFGTGTYNEQFF
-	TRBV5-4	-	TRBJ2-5	TGTGCCAGCAGCGTCAATGGATTCGCGGAGACCCAGTACTTC	CASSVNGFAETQYF
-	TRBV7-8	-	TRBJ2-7	TGTGCCAGCAGCTTAGGGCAGGTTGACGAGCAGTACTTC	CASSLGQVDEQYF
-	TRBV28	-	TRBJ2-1	TGTGCCAGCAGTTTTTCCGATGAGCAGTTCTTC	CASSFSDEQFF